The 18 T cell receptor beta chains listed next were all sequenced from one sample in a study of shared clonotypes between healthy human individuals. TCRdb's copy holds only in-frame clones and misses some; the assay was immunoSEQ multiplex PCR. The repertoire includes about 1.5 million clones, under 99% of them detected once, and roughly 0.45% sits in the top ten. Sequenced: naive CD4+ T cells sorted from blood. Subset meaning: CD45RA+ positively selected. These receptors were obtained from a man aged 30 to 45 in good health.

V usage is TRBV5-4 and J usage is TRBJ2-5, with TRBD2 as a possible D gene (6 bases). The length of the CDR3 is 13 residues. Germline assignment: CDR1 SGHNT and CDR2 YYREEE (reference sequence). Between the trimmed V and J ends, which lost 7 bases and 1 base, there was a span of 11 bases. The CDR3 DNA reads as TGTGCCAGCTGGAGGGATTCCCAAGAGACCCAGTACTTC. It specifies CASWRDSQETQYF.

The chain employs TRBV5-6 and TRBJ2-7; D is ambiguous. The CDR3 is 14 residues long. V was shortened by 2 bases and J by 1 base, with 10 bases between the two germline ends. In germline, CDR1 is SGHDT, CDR2 YYEEEE. In DNA form, the CDR3 reads TGTGCCAGCAGCTTACGTACCGTTTCCTACGAGCAGTACTTC. Translation gives CASSLRTVSYEQYF.

The gene calls are TRBV5-1 and TRBJ2-5; D might be TRBD1 (6 bases). Trimming shortened V by 7 bases and J by 4 bases, and 14 bases separated the two germline ends. Germline assignment: CDR1 SGHRS and CDR2 YFSETQ. This CDR3 is 13 amino acids long. The CDR3 DNA reads TGCGCCAGCGCGCGTAAACAGGGAGAGACCCAGTACTTC. The encoded protein is CASARKQGETQYF.

This clone was seen once. The CDR3 DNA reads TGTGCCAGCAGCTCATATTTAGTGGAGGGATATGATCAGCCCCAGCATTTT. Translation gives CASSSYLVEGYDQPQHF. This chain uses TRBV5-8 with TRBJ1-5; D not resolved. Germline V CDR1 and CDR2: SGHTS, YDEGEE. V lost 3 bases, J lost 5 bases, and 21 bases lay in between. The length of the CDR3 is 17 residues.

The V call is TRBV27, the J call TRBJ2-3; 8 bases line up with TRBD1. J gave up 2 bases and V 5 bases, and 3 bases lay outside the gene matches. The CDR3 totals 14 residues. CDR1 and CDR2 from the germline V gene are MNHEY and SMNVEV (reference sequence). This chain's CDR3 is CASSQTGATDTQYF. The CDR3 DNA reads TGTGCCAGCAGTCAGACAGGGGCCACAGATACGCAGTATTTT.

This sequence joins TRBV21-1 and TRBJ2-1; TRBD2 is the table's D call and was not checked against the DNA. TRBV21-1 is assigned pseudogene status. This CDR3 comprises 14 residues. In DNA, the CDR3 is TGTGCCAGCAGCAAGCGGGAGAGAGGAGATGAGCAGTTCTTC. Its translation is CASSKRERGDEQFF.

The chain employs TRBV25-1 and TRBJ2-2, with D unresolved. CDR1 and CDR2 from the germline V gene are MGHDK and SYGVNS. The CDR3 is 15 residues long. V was pared by 1 base and J by 6 bases, with 12 bases between. CDR3 sequence reads: CASSEFIGPAGELFF. For the CDR3, the DNA is TGTGCCAGCAGTGAATTTATCGGTCCAGCCGGGGAGCTGTTTTTT.

V gene TRBV5-1 combines with J gene TRBJ2-2; TRBD1 matches 7 bases. Germline V lookup: CDR1 SGHRS, CDR2 YFSETQ. This CDR3 is 16 amino acids long. V shed 0 bases and J 4 bases; nucleotides not matched to a gene: 6. CDR3 amino acids: CASSLGPTGITGELFF. The CDR3, as DNA: TGCGCCAGCAGCTTGGGCCCGACAGGGATCACCGGGGAGCTGTTTTTT. The entire variable domain, with the rest obtained from reference TRBV5-1 and TRBJ2-2, is as follows: KAGVTQTPRYLIKTRGQQVTLSCSPISGHRSVSWYQQTPGQGLQFLFEYFSETQRNKGNFPGRFSGRQFSNSRSEMNVSTLELGDSALYLCASSLGPTGITGELFFGEGSRLTVL.

V and J are TRBV5-1 and TRBJ2-2; 10 bases match TRBD2. V trimming: 2 bases; J trimming: 4 bases; junction bases outside the gene matches: 11. This CDR3 is 18 amino acids long. CDR1 is SGHRS and CDR2 is YFSETQ in the germline V gene. The CDR3 sequence is CASSLSKSGRGITGELFF. The DNA of the CDR3 is TGCGCCAGCAGCTTAAGTAAGAGCGGGAGGGGAATCACCGGGGAGCTGTTTTTT.

This clone was recorded only once. Different DNA sequences within this sample yield the same CDR3. The V and J genes are TRBV7-2 and TRBJ2-7; D uncertain. Germline V gene data show CDR1 as SGHTA and CDR2 as FQGNSA. This CDR3 has 13 residues. The V gene lost 1 base and the J gene lost 3 bases, with 7 bases spanning the gap. CDR3 in DNA: TGTGCCAGCAGCTTAGTGGGTGGCTACGAGCAGTACTTC. This translates into CASSLVGGYEQYF.

This sequence joins TRBV5-6 and TRBJ2-7, with 9 bases aligning to TRBD2. Germline V CDR1 and CDR2: SGHDT, YYEEEE. The J segment lost 0 bases and the V segment lost 0 bases, leaving 7 bases of the junction unmatched. The length of the CDR3 is 17 residues. The DNA of the CDR3 is TGTGCCAGCAGCTTGGCCCAGCTAGCGGGGACCTCCTACGAGCAGTACTTC. This translates into CASSLAQLAGTSYEQYF.

The chain employs TRBV28 and TRBJ2-1, with D unresolved. The CDR3 contains 15 residues. The germline V gene encodes CDR1 MDHEN and CDR2 SYDVKM. The V end lost 4 bases, the J end lost 6 bases, and 16 bases lay between the germline ends. The CDR3 here is CASSSPDRDSNEQFF. Here the CDR3 DNA reads TGTGCCAGCAGTTCCCCAGACCGAGACTCCAATGAGCAGTTCTTC.

This chain links TRBV5-6 with TRBJ2-5; TRBD1 aligns across 12 bases. The CDR3 runs 16 residues. J lost 5 bases, V lost 6 bases, and 11 bases had no gene match. The germline CDR1 and CDR2 sequences are SGHDT and YYEEEE. The CDR3 here is CASTLRGTGGRETQYF. CDR3 in DNA: TGTGCCAGCACCCTCCGGGGGACAGGGGGCCGGGAGACCCAGTACTTC.

The chain recombines TRBV30 with TRBJ2-7; no firm D call. This CDR3 has 12 residues. Trimming took 6 bases from V and 2 from J, leaving 11 bases between them. Germline CDR1 and CDR2: GTSNPN and SVGIG (reference sequence). The CDR3 here is CACRTWPYEQYF. In DNA form, the CDR3 reads TGTGCCTGTCGGACGTGGCCCTACGAGCAGTACTTC.

V usage is TRBV30 and J usage is TRBJ2-3; perhaps D is TRBD1 or TRBD2 (5 bases each). Germline-derived CDR1 and CDR2 are GTSNPN and SVGIG (reference sequence). Trimming took 0 bases from V and 4 from J, leaving 8 bases between them. This CDR3 region has 13 residues. The CDR3 region is CAWSVLGADTQYF. The CDR3 bases are TGTGCCTGGAGTGTACTGGGGGCAGATACGCAGTATTTT.

Regarding this clone: This same CDR3 is encoded by further DNA sequences in the sample. The rearrangement joins TRBV9 to TRBJ2-3, with TRBD1 as a possible D gene (5 bases). This CDR3 contains 15 residues. V dropped 1 base and J dropped 3 bases, with 12 bases sitting between them. Per germline, CDR1 SGDLS and CDR2 YYNGEE. The CDR3 sequence: CASSVLLAGTDTQYF. The CDR3 DNA sequence: TGTGCCAGCAGCGTACTTTTAGCAGGGACAGATACGCAGTATTTT. The whole variable domain, remainder taken from reference TRBV9 and TRBJ2-3, is DSGVTQTPKHLITATGQRVTLRCSPRSGDLSVYWYQQSLDQGLQFLIQYYNGEERAKGNILERFSAQQFPDLHSELNLSSLELGDSALYFCASSVLLAGTDTQYFGPGTRLTVL.

The chain combines TRBV12-2 with TRBJ1-4; TRBD1, the table's D call, lacks a check against the DNA. TRBV12-2 is tagged as a pseudogene. This CDR3 comprises 19 residues. The CDR3 spells CASRPRRTGSVGANEKLFF. CDR3 DNA sequence: TGTGCAAGTCGCCCCCGGCGGACAGGGAGCGTGGGAGCTAATGAAAAACTGTTTTTT.

In this sample, this clone turned up once. The rearrangement links TRBV7-9 to TRBJ1-2; TRBD1 matches at 12 bases. The CDR3 runs to 17 residues. The trim removed 5 bases at V and 2 bases at J, leaving 9 bases unmatched. Germline CDR1 and CDR2: SEHNR and FQNEAQ (reference sequence). In nucleotides, the CDR3 is TGTGCCAGCAGCCCCCCGGGACAGGGGGCTTGGAACTATGGCTACACCTTC. Its translation is CASSPPGQGAWNYGYTF. The whole variable domain, filled in from reference TRBV7-9 and TRBJ1-2, reads DTGVSQNPRHKITKRGQNVTFRCDPISEHNRLYWYRQTLGQGPEFLTYFQNEAQLEKSRLLSDRFSAERPKGSFSTLEIQRTEQGDSAMYLCASSPPGQGAWNYGYTFGSGTRLTVV.